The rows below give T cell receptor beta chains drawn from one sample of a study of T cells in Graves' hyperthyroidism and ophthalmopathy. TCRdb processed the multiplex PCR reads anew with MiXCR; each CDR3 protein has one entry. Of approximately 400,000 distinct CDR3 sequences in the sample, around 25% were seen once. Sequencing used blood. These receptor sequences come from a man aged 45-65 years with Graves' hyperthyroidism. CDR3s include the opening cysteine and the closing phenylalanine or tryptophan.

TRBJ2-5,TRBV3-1,CASSRGQGDQETQYF
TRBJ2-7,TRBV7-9,CASSLAGLAGVEQYF
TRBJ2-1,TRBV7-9,CASSPPRTSGSVGYNEQFF
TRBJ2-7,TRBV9,CASSVGSGNYEQYF
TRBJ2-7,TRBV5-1,CASSLLGQDYEQYF
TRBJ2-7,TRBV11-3,CASRPTDHVAYEQYF
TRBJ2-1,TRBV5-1,CASSGGRAEGEQFF
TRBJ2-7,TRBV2,CASSEGGAAYEQYF
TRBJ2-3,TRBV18,CASSPPSEDTQYF
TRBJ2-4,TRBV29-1,CSVELGGGASIQYF
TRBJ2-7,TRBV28,CASSPMRYEQYF
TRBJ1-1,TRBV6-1,CASSEGPVRGAFF
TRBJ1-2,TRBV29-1,CSPYRTGGDGYTF
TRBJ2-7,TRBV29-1,CSVGGLGTYEQYF
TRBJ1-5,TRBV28,CASRNDMSNQPQHF
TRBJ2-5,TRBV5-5,CASSFLKGQGETQYF
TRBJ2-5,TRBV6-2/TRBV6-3,CASSYSGGRTETQYF
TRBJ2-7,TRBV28,CASSSFRLDTGEEQYF
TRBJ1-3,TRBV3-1,CASSRGVGNTIYF
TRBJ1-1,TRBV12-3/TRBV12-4,CASTDGGSEAFF
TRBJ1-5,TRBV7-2,CANSFSRAGNQPQHF
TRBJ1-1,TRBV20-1,CSVQGEYTEAFF
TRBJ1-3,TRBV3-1,CASSQRMQTGSSGNTIYF
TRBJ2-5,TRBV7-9,CASSLGLKETQYF
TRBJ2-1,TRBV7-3,CASSPGTSGTHEQFF
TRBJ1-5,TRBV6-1,CASKLTGDSNQPQHF
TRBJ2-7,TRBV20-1,CSGRGSGDGFHEQYF
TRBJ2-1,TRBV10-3,CAISEFSGPGKVQFF
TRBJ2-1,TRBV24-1,CATSAMDRGWGNEQFF
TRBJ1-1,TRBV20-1,CSAGVSSWDTEAFF
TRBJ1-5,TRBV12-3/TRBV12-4,CASSLGAGRQPQHF
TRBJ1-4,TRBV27,CASSHRNEKLFF
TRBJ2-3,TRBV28,CASSLWTSGSTDTQYF
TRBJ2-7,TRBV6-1,CASSTQGVFPYEQYF
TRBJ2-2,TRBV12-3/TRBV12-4,CASSPGTGELFF
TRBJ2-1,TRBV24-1,CATSAPLALEQFF
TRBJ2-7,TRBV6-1,CASSTSDRADEQYF
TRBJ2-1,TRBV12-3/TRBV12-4,CASLRKGEQFF
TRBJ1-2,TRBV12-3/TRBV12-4,CASSLLGQGAGYTF
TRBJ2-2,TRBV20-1,CSARGTGYTGELFF
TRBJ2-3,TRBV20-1,CSARARGGQVTDTQYF
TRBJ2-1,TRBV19,CASSWSTSNEQFF
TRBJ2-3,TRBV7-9,CASSLRAERSTDTQYF
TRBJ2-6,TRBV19,CASRRGAGANVLTF
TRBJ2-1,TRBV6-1,CASYALQQGIDNEQFF
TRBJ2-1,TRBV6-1,CASSSTSGSSNEQFF
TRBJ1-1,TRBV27,CASSLSGGLNTEAFF
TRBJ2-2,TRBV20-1,CSASKMNTGELFF
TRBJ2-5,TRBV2,CASSEGWGFAETQYF